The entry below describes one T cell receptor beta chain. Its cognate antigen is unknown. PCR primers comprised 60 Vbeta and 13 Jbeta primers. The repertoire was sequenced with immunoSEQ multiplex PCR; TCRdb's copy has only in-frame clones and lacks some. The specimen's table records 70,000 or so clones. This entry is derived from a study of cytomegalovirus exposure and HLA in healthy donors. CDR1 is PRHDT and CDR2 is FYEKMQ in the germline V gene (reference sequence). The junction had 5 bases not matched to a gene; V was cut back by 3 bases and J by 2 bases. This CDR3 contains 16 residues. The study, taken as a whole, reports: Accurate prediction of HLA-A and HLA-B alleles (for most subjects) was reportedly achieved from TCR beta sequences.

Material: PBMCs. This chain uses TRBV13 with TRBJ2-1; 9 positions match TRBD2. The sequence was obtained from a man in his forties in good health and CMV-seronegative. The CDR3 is CASSFPSSGAYNEQFF. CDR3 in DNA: TGTGCCAGCAGCTTCCCGTCTAGCGGGGCCTACAATGAGCAGTTCTTC.